The 9 T cell receptor beta chains reported below all come from one sample, sequenced in a study of T cells expressing NK-cell markers. For each CDR3 protein, TCRdb gives one entry from its re-call of the 5' RACE reads, without DNA. In total, the table holds roughly 280,000 distinct CDR3 sequences. Sequencing was performed on blood T cells: a sorted CD56 or NKG2C T cell subset, CD4+ or CD8+ T cells, or bulk PBMC T cells (not recorded which). These receptors were obtained from a man aged 18 to 29 in good health.

The rearrangement links TRBV20-1 to TRBJ1-4. Germline CDR1 DFQATT, CDR2 SNEGSKA (reference sequence). This CDR3 contains 15 residues. CDR3 sequence: CSASDRPLLWEKLFF.

The rearrangement links TRBV7-8 to TRBJ1-1. Looked up from germline, CDR1 is SGHVS and CDR2 is FQNEAQ. The CDR3 is 14 residues long. CDR3 in amino acids: CASTTKQMNTEAFF.

The chain joins TRBV27 to TRBJ2-5; without DNA, the TCRdb call of TRBD1 cannot be checked. The CDR3 runs 13 residues. Germline CDR1 and CDR2: MNHEY and SMNVEV (reference sequence). The CDR3 sequence is CASSFRDAETQYF.

The chain uses TRBV7-9 and TRBJ2-1; the TCRdb D gene call, TRBD2, has no DNA to confirm it. Germline CDR1 and CDR2: SEHNR and FQNEAQ (reference sequence). This CDR3 is built from 16 residues. CDR3 in amino acids: CASSPIGLAAYNEQFF.

The V gene is TRBV7-9, the J gene TRBJ2-5. Germline V gene lookup returns CDR1 SEHNR and CDR2 FQNEAQ (reference sequence). The CDR3 sequence is 15 residues long. The CDR3 protein is CASSLALSGFETQYF.

The chain recombines TRBV12-3 or TRBV12-4 with TRBJ2-1. The CDR3 runs 16 residues. CDR3: CASSLLSSSSYNEQFF.

The chain joins TRBV20-1 to TRBJ2-1; TCRdb picks TRBD2, but there is no DNA to check that call. The germline V gene has CDR1 DFQATT and CDR2 SNEGSKA (reference sequence). The length of the CDR3 is 15 residues. CDR3 residues: CSATPDYPRRYEQFF.

The rearrangement joins TRBV27 to TRBJ2-1; with no DNA, the TCRdb D assignment of TRBD2 cannot be verified. This CDR3 region has 13 residues. Per germline, CDR1 MNHEY and CDR2 SMNVEV (reference sequence). The chain's CDR3 is CASSQGVAGKQFF.

The chain is built from TRBV6-2 or TRBV6-3 and TRBJ2-7; TCRdb's D gene call, TRBD1, goes unchecked for lack of DNA. From germline, CDR1 is MNHEY and CDR2 SVGEGT. The CDR3 runs 13 residues. The chain's CDR3 is CASIQGVGDEQYF.